The 27 T cell receptor beta chains in this list originate from one sample, sequenced in a study of blood T cell repertoires in COVID-19. Libraries were prepared by immunoSEQ multiplex PCR; TCRdb keeps only in-frame clonotypes and omits some of them. The repertoire has tens of thousands of clones, 79% of them found once; the top ten carry approximately 30%. The source material was peripheral blood. Source of these receptors: a human donor in a cohort sampled during active COVID-19.

The chain links TRBV5-1 to TRBJ2-2; TRBD1 aligns across 9 bases. The CDR3 covers 16 residues. From germline, CDR1 is SGHRS and CDR2 YFSETQ. The V gene end was trimmed by 5 bases and the J gene end by 5 bases; junction bases not matched to a gene: 10. The CDR3, as DNA: TGCGCCAGCAGTTCCGCCGGGACAGGGTTTACCGGGGAGCTGTTTTTT. Its protein product is CASSSAGTGFTGELFF.

This chain joins TRBV5-1 and TRBJ2-2; D is unclear. Trimming took 4 bases from V and 3 from J, leaving 13 bases between them. Germline CDR1 SGHRS, CDR2 YFSETQ. The length of the CDR3 is 15 residues. Written as DNA, the CDR3 is TGCGCCAGCAGCGGTACAGTCGTCGACACCGGGGAGCTGTTTTTT. Residues: CASSGTVVDTGELFF.

The chain has TRBV19 and TRBJ2-2, with D perhaps TRBD1 (5 bases). Germline CDR1 is LNHDA and CDR2 is SQIVND (reference sequence). Between the trimmed V and J ends, which lost 10 bases and 1 base, there was a span of 7 bases. The CDR3 has 12 amino acids. The CDR3 DNA sequence: TGTGCCACACAGGAGAACACCGGGGAGCTGTTTTTT. Encoded protein: CATQENTGELFF.

The V and J genes are TRBV18 and TRBJ2-7; TRBD2 is a possible D gene (5 bases). The CDR3 spans 15 residues. From germline, CDR1 is KGHSH and CDR2 LQKENI. With 0 bases removed from V and 2 bases from J, the gap between germline ends came to 11 bases. The chain's CDR3 is CASSPPGSGPYEQYF. The DNA of the CDR3 is TGTGCCAGCTCACCACCGGGGAGCGGCCCCTACGAGCAGTACTTC.

The rearrangement uses TRBV24-1 and TRBJ2-3, with D possibly TRBD1 on 6 matching bases. The CDR3 consists of 15 residues. CDR1 and CDR2 from the germline V gene are KGHDR and SFDVKD. V was clipped by 0 bases and J by 4 bases, with 10 bases between them. CDR3 residues: CATSDLPAGADTQYF. The CDR3 DNA is TGTGCCACCAGTGATTTGCCGGCAGGGGCAGATACGCAGTATTTT.

This chain connects TRBV2 to TRBJ2-7, with D maybe TRBD1 (6 bases). The CDR3 runs to 12 residues. Germline V CDR1 and CDR2: SNHLY, FYNNEI. Trimming left V 6 bases short and J 5 bases short, with 11 bases between. The CDR3 DNA sequence: TGTGCCAGCAGGAAAGGGGGAAACGAGCAGTACTTC. It yields the protein CASRKGGNEQYF.

This clone came up a few times. CDR3 protein: CASAGWDEKLFF. The CDR3 DNA reads TGCGCCAGCGCCGGGTGGGATGAAAAACTGTTTTTT. This sequence joins TRBV5-1 and TRBJ1-4, with unresolved D. The CDR3 contains 12 residues. V was trimmed by 7 bases and J by 6 bases, leaving 10 bases between them. Germline-derived CDR1 and CDR2 are SGHRS and YFSETQ.

The rearrangement links TRBV5-1 to TRBJ1-1; 8 nucleotides match TRBD1. Unmatched junction bases numbered 6, after V lost 6 bases and J lost 8 bases. The CDR3 has 12 residues. Germline CDR1 reads SGHRS; CDR2 reads YFSETQ. The chain's CDR3 is CASTMTGVEAFF. CDR3 sequence (DNA): TGCGCCAGCACCATGACAGGGGTGGAAGCTTTCTTT.

CDR3 sequence reads: CASRNQDFTDTQYF. In nucleotides, the CDR3 is TGTGCCAGCAGGAATCAGGACTTCACAGATACGCAGTATTTT. V is TRBV2 and J is TRBJ2-3; TRBD2 is a possible D gene (5 bases). Germline values: CDR1 SNHLY, CDR2 FYNNEI. The CDR3 contains 14 residues. V was cut by 6 bases and J by 2 bases, with 12 bases left in between.

The CDR3 here is CASSPQGNGELFF. CDR3 DNA sequence: TGTGCCAGCTCACCGCAGGGTAACGGGGAGCTGTTTTTT. The chain couples TRBV18 to TRBJ2-2; tentative D call: TRBD1 (5 bases). This CDR3 is 13 amino acids long. V lost 3 bases to trimming and J lost 7 bases, with 9 bases between them. Germline V gene lookup returns CDR1 KGHSH and CDR2 LQKENI.

The chain carries TRBV20-1 and TRBJ2-1; possible D gene TRBD2, 5 bases. This CDR3 has 10 residues. V lost 5 bases, J lost 9 bases, and 8 bases lay in between. CDR1 and CDR2 from the germline V gene are DFQATT and SNEGSKA (reference sequence). The CDR3 DNA follows: TGCAGTGCTCTACGGGGTGAGCAGTTCTTC. It yields the protein CSALRGEQFF.

The V and J genes are TRBV7-6 and TRBJ2-3; D might be TRBD1 (5 bases). Germline V gives CDR1 SGHVS, CDR2 FNYEAQ. The CDR3 runs to 13 residues. The germline V and J ends were trimmed by 3 bases and 4 bases, with 8 bases remaining between them. The CDR3 spells CASSFQGPDTQYF. CDR3 in DNA: TGTGCCAGCAGCTTTCAGGGTCCAGATACGCAGTATTTT.

The J gene is TRBJ2-3, the V gene TRBV7-3; 8 bases align to TRBD2. The CDR3 sequence is 15 residues long. With V trimmed by 3 bases and J by 2 bases, 4 bases remained unmatched. Germline-derived CDR1 and CDR2 are SGHTA and FQGTGA. CDR3 sequence reads: CASSFIAGNTDTQYF. CDR3 in DNA: TGTGCCAGCAGCTTTATAGCGGGGAACACAGATACGCAGTATTTT. Full variable domain (remainder filled in from reference TRBV7-3 and TRBJ2-3): GAGVSQTPSNKVTEKGKYVELRCDPISGHTALYWYRQSLGQGPEFLIYFQGTGAADDSGLPNDRFFAVRPEGSVSTLKIQRTERGDSAVYLCASSFIAGNTDTQYFGPGTRLTVL.

CDR3 sequence reads: CASSETESYEQYF. The CDR3, as DNA: TGCGCCAGCAGTGAGACAGAGTCCTACGAGCAGTACTTC. This rearrangement joins TRBV10-2 to TRBJ2-7; unclear D gene. The length of the CDR3 is 13 residues. Germline loops: CDR1 WSHSY, CDR2 SAAADI. V shed 2 bases and J shed 1 base, with 6 bases lying between them.

The CDR3 bases are TGTGCCACCGGCTGGCGGGAGTCGGAAGAGCAGTACTTC. As protein: CATGWRESEEQYF. This chain uses TRBV19 with TRBJ2-7, with TRBD2 matching 7 bases. The CDR3 length is 13 residues. Trimming cost V 10 bases and J 7 bases; bases outside gene matches: 13. CDR1 is LNHDA and CDR2 is SQIVND in the germline V gene (reference sequence).

In its sample, this clone was seen once. CDR3: CASSLAGINQPQHF. CDR3 DNA sequence: TGCGCCAGCAGCTTGGCCGGTATCAATCAGCCCCAGCATTTT. The chain carries TRBV5-1 and TRBJ1-5; D unresolved. CDR1 and CDR2 (germline): SGHRS, YFSETQ. This CDR3 has 14 amino acids. V shed 0 bases and J shed 3 bases, with 7 bases lying between them.

The chain links TRBV7-3 to TRBJ2-1; 13 bases line up with TRBD2. Per germline, CDR1 SGHTA and CDR2 FQGTGA. The CDR3 runs to 15 residues. The V gene end was trimmed by 5 bases and the J gene end by 7 bases; junction bases not matched to a gene: 5. The CDR3: CASSLTSGRTNEQFF. The CDR3 DNA reads TGTGCCAGCAGCCTGACTAGCGGGAGGACGAATGAGCAGTTCTTC.

J is TRBJ1-5 and V is TRBV15; D perhaps matches TRBD1 (6 bases). The V end lost 1 base, the J end lost 2 bases, and 12 bases lay between the germline ends. Germline V lookup: CDR1 LNHNV, CDR2 YYDKDF (reference sequence). The CDR3 totals 16 residues. The CDR3 sequence: CATSRATGLGNQPQHF. The CDR3 DNA sequence: TGTGCCACCAGCAGAGCCACAGGGTTGGGCAATCAGCCCCAGCATTTT. Looking up the rest from reference TRBV15 and TRBJ1-5 gives the full variable domain: DAMVIQNPRYQVTQFGKPVTLSCSQTLNHNVMYWYQQKSSQAPKLLFHYYDKDFNNEADTPDNFQSRRPNTSFCFLDIRSPGLGDTAMYLCATSRATGLGNQPQHFGDGTRLSIL.

The chain links TRBV7-8 to TRBJ2-1; D may be TRBD1 (6 bases). The CDR3 sequence is 14 residues long. Trimming shortened V by 7 bases and J by 0 bases, and 10 bases separated the two germline ends. Germline V gene data show CDR1 as SGHVS and CDR2 as FQNEAQ. The CDR3 sequence is CASIGQSSYNEQFF. CDR3 nucleotides: TGTGCCAGCATCGGACAGAGCTCCTACAATGAGCAGTTCTTC.

This rearrangement joins TRBV18 to TRBJ2-2; the D gene is possibly TRBD1 (5 bases). The CDR3 totals 18 residues. CDR1 and CDR2 from the germline V gene are KGHSH and LQKENI. Trimming cost V 6 bases and J 1 base, with 21 bases left between them. The CDR3 bases are TGTGCCAGCTCCCGACCAGGGCGGTCCCGGAAGAACACCGGGGAGCTGTTTTTT. It specifies CASSRPGRSRKNTGELFF.

CDR3 bases: TGCGCCAGCAGCCGAACACCGGGACAGGGAATCTATGGCTACACCTTC. It is translated as CASSRTPGQGIYGYTF. The chain has TRBV4-3 and TRBJ1-2, with 9 bases that match TRBD1. CDR3 size: 16 residues. Trimming cost V 4 bases and J 4 bases; bases outside gene matches: 10. Germline lookup yields CDR1 LGHNA and CDR2 YSLEER.

Only a few counts were recorded for this clone. The J gene is TRBJ2-1, the V gene TRBV1; the D call TRBD2 from the table was never checked on the DNA. TRBV1 is a pseudogene. The CDR3 sequence is 17 residues long. Here the CDR3 DNA reads TGCACCAGCAGCCAAGACATTCGTGGGAGCTCCTACAATGAGCAGTTCTTC. It is translated as CTSSQDIRGSSYNEQFF.

V gene TRBV11-1 combines with J gene TRBJ1-1, with D tentatively TRBD1 (5 bases). V was trimmed by 6 bases and J by 7 bases, leaving 18 bases between them. This CDR3 spans 14 amino acids. Germline V gene sequence: CDR1 SGHAT, CDR2 FQDESV (reference sequence). The CDR3 coding sequence is TGTGCCAGCAGGCCAGGGCAGTGGAACGGTGAAGCTTTCTTT. This encodes CASRPGQWNGEAFF.

V is TRBV28 and J is TRBJ1-1; no firm D call. Germline lookup yields CDR1 MDHEN and CDR2 SYDVKM. Trimming shortened V by 6 bases and J by 0 bases, and 14 bases separated the two germline ends. This CDR3 is 15 amino acids long. The CDR3 protein is CASSSPGSMNTEAFF. CDR3 in DNA: TGTGCCAGCAGCTCCCCGGGTTCAATGAACACTGAAGCTTTCTTT.

This clone rates as medium-sized. The chain joins TRBV9 to TRBJ1-2; a weak D match, TRBD1 (6 bases). CDR1 is SGDLS, CDR2 YYNGEE, per germline. This CDR3 region has 15 residues. V dropped 4 bases and J dropped 4 bases, with 17 bases sitting between them. The CDR3 sequence is CASSSEGGFFYGYTF. The DNA for the CDR3 is TGTGCCAGCAGCTCAGAGGGGGGGTTTTTCTATGGCTACACCTTC.

Only a few counts were recorded for this clone. The rearrangement links TRBV2 to TRBJ1-3; 7 nucleotides match TRBD1. Germline V CDR1 and CDR2: SNHLY, FYNNEI. The CDR3 has 14 residues. Losses at the gene ends were 9 bases for V and 3 bases for J; bases not matched to a gene: 8. This chain's CDR3 is CASKRQGGGNTIYF. CDR3 bases: TGTGCCAGTAAGCGACAGGGAGGTGGAAACACCATATATTTT.

The J gene is TRBJ2-1, the V gene TRBV24-1; 9 nucleotides agree with TRBD2. Germline V gives CDR1 KGHDR, CDR2 SFDVKD. Trimming cost V 6 bases and J 0 bases; bases outside gene matches: 5. The CDR3 sequence is 16 residues long. The CDR3 DNA sequence: TGTGCCACCAGTTCCACTAGCGGGTTCTCCTACAATGAGCAGTTCTTC. Encoded protein: CATSSTSGFSYNEQFF.